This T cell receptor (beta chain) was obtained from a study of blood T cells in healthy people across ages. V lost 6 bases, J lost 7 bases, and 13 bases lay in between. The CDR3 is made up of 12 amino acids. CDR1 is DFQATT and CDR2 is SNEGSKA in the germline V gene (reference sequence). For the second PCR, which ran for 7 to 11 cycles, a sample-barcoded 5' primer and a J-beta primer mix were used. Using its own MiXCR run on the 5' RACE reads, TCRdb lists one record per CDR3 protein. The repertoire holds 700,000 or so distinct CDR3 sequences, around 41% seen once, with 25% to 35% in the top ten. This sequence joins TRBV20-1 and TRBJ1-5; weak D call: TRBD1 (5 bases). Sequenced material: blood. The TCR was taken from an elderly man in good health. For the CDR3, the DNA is TGCAGTGCCCAGCAGGGCAGGCAGCCCCAGCATTTT. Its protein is CSAQQGRQPQHF.